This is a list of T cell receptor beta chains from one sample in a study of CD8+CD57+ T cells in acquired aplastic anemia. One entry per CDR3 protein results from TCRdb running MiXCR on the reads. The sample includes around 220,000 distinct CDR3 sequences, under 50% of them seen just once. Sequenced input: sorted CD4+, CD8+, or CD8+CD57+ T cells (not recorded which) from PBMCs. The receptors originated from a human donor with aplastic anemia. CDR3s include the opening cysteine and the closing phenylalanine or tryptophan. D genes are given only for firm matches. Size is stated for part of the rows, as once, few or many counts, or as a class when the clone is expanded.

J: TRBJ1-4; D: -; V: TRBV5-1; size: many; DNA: TGCGCCAGCAGCTTGGAGACAACTAATGAAAAACTGTTTTTT; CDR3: CASSLETTNEKLFF
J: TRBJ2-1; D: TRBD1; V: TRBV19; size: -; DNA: TGTGCCAGTAGTATTGGACAGGGAAACAATGAGCAGTTCTTC; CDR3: CASSIGQGNNEQFF
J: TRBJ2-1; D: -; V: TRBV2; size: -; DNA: TGTGCCAGCAGTTTAGAGGTCGGGGGAGTTGACAATGAGCTGTTCTTC; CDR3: CASSLEVGGVDNELFF
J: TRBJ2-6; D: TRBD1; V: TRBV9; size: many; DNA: TGTGCCAGCAGGGAGGGGGACAGGATCTCTGGGGCCAACGTCCTGACTTTC; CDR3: CASREGDRISGANVLTF
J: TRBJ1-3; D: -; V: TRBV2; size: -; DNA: TGTGCCAGCAGTGAAAGGGCAGGCCCGTTATCTGGAAACACCATATATTTT; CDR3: CASSERAGPLSGNTIYF
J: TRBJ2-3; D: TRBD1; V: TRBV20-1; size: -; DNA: TGCAGTGCTAGCGGGACAGCGTTCACAGATACGCAGTATTTT; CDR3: CSASGTAFTDTQYF
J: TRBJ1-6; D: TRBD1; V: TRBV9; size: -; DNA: TGTGCCAGCAGTGAGGGACAGGCTGTTAATTCACCCCTCCACTTT; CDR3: CASSEGQAVNSPLHF
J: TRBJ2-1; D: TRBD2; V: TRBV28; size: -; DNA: TGTGCCAGCAGTTTCCAACTAGCGAGCTCCTACAATGAGCAGTTCTTC; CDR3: CASSFQLASSYNEQFF
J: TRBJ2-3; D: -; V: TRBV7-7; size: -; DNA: TGTGCTAGCAGCTCAGTGGGCACAGATACGCAGTATTTT; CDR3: CASSSVGTDTQYF
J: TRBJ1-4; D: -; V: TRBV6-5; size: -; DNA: TGTGCCATCAGTGAAACGGCCTACCTCGGATGGTTTTTT; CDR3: CAISETAYLGWFF
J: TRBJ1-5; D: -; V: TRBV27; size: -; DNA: TGTGCCAGCAGTACGAGAATAGGTAAGGGTGAATATAGCAATCAGCCCCAGCATTTT; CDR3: CASSTRIGKGEYSNQPQHF
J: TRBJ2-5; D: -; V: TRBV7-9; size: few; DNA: TGTGCCAGCAGCTTGGGGGGCCGAGAGAACCAGTACTTC; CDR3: CASSLGGRENQYF
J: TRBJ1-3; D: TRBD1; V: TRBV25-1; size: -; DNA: TGTGCCAGCAGTGAGGGACAGACCATCTCTGGAAACACCATATATTTT; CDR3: CASSEGQTISGNTIYF
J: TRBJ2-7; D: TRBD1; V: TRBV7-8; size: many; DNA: TGTGCCAGCAGCTCCCCGGGACAGGGGGGCGTCGAGCAGTACTTC; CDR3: CASSSPGQGGVEQYF
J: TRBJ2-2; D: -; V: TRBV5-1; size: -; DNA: TGCGCCAGCAGCTTGGTAGGCGGGGAGCTGTCTTTT; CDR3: CASSLVGGELSF
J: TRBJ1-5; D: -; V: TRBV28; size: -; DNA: TGTGCCAGCAGTCCCCCCCCGCGCAGGGCCGGCAATCAGCCCCAGCATTTT; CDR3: CASSPPPRRAGNQPQHF
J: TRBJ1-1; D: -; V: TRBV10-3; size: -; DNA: TGTGCCGTCCGCAGCCAGATGAACACTGAAGCTTTCTTT; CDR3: CAVRSQMNTEAFF
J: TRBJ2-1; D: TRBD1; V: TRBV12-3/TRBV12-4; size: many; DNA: TGTGCCAGCAGTTTGAGAACCAGGGGGCATGAGCAGTTCTTC; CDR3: CASSLRTRGHEQFF
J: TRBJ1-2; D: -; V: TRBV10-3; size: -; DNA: TGTGCCATCAGGCGGACCCTCGGAGACTATGGCTACACCTTC; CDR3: CAIRRTLGDYGYTF
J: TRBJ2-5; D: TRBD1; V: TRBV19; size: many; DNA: TGTGCCAGTAGTATAGACTCACAGGGGTGGGAGACCCAGTACTTC; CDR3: CASSIDSQGWETQYF
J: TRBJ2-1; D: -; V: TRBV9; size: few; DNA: TGTGCCAGCAGCGCACGCCTCGGGAGTGAGCAGTTCTTC; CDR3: CASSARLGSEQFF
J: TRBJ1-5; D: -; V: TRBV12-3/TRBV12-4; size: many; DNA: TGTGCCAGCAGCCGGGACACCCTTAGCAATCAGCCCCAGCATTTT; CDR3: CASSRDTLSNQPQHF
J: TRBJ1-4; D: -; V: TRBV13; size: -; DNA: TGTGCCAGCAGCTTAGGATCCAAGGATCTGTTTTTT; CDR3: CASSLGSKDLFF
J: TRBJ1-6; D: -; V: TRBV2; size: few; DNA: TGTGCCACACGAACGACAGGCGGGCATTCACCCCTCCACTTT; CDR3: CATRTTGGHSPLHF
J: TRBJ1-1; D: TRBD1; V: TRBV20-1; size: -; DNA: TGCAGTGCTATTGACAGGGGTACTGAACCTCTCTTT; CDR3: CSAIDRGTEPLF
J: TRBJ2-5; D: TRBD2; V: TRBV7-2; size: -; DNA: TGTGCCAGCAGTCCCCGGGGGGAACAAGAGACCCAGTACTTC; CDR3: CASSPRGEQETQYF
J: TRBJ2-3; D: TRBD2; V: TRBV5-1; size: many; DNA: TGCGCCAGCAGCTTGGTGGGACTAGCGGGAAGCACAGATACGCAGTATTTT; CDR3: CASSLVGLAGSTDTQYF
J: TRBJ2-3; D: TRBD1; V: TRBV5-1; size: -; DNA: TGTGCCAGCAGCCCAGGACAGGGGGCAAGCAATGAGCAGTATTTT; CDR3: CASSPGQGASNEQYF
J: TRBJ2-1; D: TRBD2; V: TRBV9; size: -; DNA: TGTGCCAGCAGCGTAGTCGAGGGACTAGCGGGGAACAATGAGCAGTTCTTC; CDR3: CASSVVEGLAGNNEQFF
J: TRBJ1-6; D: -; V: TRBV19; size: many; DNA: TGTGCCAGTATGGACTCACCCCTCCACTTT; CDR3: CASMDSPLHF
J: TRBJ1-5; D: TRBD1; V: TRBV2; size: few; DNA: TGTGCCAGCAGTCCCCAGGGGGGGCAGCCCCAGCATTTT; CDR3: CASSPQGGQPQHF
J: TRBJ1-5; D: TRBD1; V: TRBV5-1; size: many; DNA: TGCGCCAGCAGCTTAACCGGACAGGTCAATCAGCCCCAGCATTTT; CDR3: CASSLTGQVNQPQHF
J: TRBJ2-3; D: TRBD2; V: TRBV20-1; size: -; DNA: TGCAGTGCTACCGACCAGATCCCGGGACTACGACCAATCACAGATACGCAGTATTTT; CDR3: CSATDQIPGLRPITDTQYF
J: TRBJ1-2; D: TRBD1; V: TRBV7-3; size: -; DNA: TGTGCCAGCAGCTTCCCGACAGGGCGGGAGCCCCTGGTTGGCTACACCTTC; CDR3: CASSFPTGREPLVGYTF
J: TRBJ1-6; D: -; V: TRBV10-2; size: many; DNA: TGCGCCAGCAGACCTCTTTTGGGGGACAATAATTCACCCCTCCACTTT; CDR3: CASRPLLGDNNSPLHF
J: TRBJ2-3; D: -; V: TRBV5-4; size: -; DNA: TGTGCCAGCAGCTTGCTTAGGTTCGGCAATAGCACAGATACGCAGTATTTT; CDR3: CASSLLRFGNSTDTQYF
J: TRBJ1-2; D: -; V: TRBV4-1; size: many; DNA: TGCGCCAGCAGCCAGCCTCCCCGGGGTGTCTATGGCTACACCTTC; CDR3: CASSQPPRGVYGYTF
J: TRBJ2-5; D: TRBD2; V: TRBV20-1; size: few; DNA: TGCAGTGCTAAAGAACTAGCGGCCCAAGAGACCCAGTACTTC; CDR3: CSAKELAAQETQYF
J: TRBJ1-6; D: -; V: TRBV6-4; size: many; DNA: TGTGCCAGCAGCCAGGGGTTTTCTAATTCACCCCTCCACTTT; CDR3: CASSQGFSNSPLHF
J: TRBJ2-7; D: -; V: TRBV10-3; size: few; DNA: TGTGCCAGCATGGGTCGGTCCTACGAGCAGTACTTC; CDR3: CASMGRSYEQYF
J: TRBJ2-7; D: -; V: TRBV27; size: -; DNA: TGTGCCAGCAGGGGGCTAGCCAGCTCCTACGAGCAGTACTTC; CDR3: CASRGLASSYEQYF
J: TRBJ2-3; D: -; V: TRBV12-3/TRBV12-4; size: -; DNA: TGTGCCAGCAGTTTTGAGGGGGGGAGCACAGATACGCAGTATTTT; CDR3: CASSFEGGSTDTQYF
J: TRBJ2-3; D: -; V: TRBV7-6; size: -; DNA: TGTGCCAGCAGCTCGCAGGGGAAGGCAGATACGCAGTATTTT; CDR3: CASSSQGKADTQYF
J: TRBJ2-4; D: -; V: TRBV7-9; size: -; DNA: TGTGCCAGCAGTGAAGGACGGGCCGGGGAAAACATTCAGTACTTC; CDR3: CASSEGRAGENIQYF
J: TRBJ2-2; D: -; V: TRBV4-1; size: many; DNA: TGCGCCAGCAGCCAAGAGGCGGCAGGGGCGAACACCGGGGAGCTGTTTTTT; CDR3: CASSQEAAGANTGELFF
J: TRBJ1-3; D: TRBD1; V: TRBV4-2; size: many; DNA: TGTGCCAGCAGCCCTACAGGGGAACCTGGAAACACCATATATTTT; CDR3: CASSPTGEPGNTIYF
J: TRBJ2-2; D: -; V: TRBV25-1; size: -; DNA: TGTGCCAGCAGCCCCAGACAGAGGAACACCGGGGAGCTGTTTTTT; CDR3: CASSPRQRNTGELFF
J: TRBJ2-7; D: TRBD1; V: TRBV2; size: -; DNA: TGTGCCAGCAGTGACTCAACAGGGGACAAGCAGTACTTC; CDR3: CASSDSTGDKQYF